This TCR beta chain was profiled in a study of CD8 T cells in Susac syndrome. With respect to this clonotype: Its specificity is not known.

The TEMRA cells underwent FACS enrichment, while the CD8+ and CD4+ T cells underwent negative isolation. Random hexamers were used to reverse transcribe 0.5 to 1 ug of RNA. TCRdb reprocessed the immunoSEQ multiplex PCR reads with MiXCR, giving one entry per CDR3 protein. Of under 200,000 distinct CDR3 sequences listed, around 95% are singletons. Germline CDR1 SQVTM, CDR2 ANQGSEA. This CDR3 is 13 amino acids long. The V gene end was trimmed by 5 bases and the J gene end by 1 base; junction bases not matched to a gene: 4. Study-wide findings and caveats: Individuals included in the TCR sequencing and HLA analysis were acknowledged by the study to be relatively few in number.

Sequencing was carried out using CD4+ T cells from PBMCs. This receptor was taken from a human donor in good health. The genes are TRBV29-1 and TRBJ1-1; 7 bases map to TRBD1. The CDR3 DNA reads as TGCAGCGTTAAGACAGGGTGGAACACTGAAGCTTTCTTT. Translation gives CSVKTGWNTEAFF. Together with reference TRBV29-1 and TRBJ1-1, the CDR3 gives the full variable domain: SAVISQKPSRDICQRGTSLTIQCQVDSQVTMMFWYRQQPGQSLTLIATANQGSEATYESGFVIDKFPISRPNLTFSTLTVSNMSPEDSSIYLCSVKTGWNTEAFFGQGTRLTVV.